The T cell receptor beta chain under discussion was sequenced for a study of T cell responses to AZD1222 COVID-19 vaccine. On this clone: What it binds is unknown.

Broader study findings: Unmutated variant regions are reportedly the target of nearly half of TCRs that are spike-specific.

Libraries were prepared by immunoSEQ multiplex PCR; TCRdb keeps only in-frame clonotypes and omits some of them. The sample holds around 160,000 clones, 92% seen once. V was cut by 5 bases and J by 4 bases, with 11 bases left in between. Looked up from germline, CDR1 is WSHSY and CDR2 is SAAADI. The CDR3 consists of 13 residues. The receptor's source is an adult who received the AZD1222 COVID-19 vaccine. The genes are TRBV10-2 and TRBJ1-2, with unresolved D. Here the sequenced sample was peripheral blood, taken 28 days after the second AZD1222 dose. The CDR3 is CASSIDALYGYTF. CDR3 DNA: TGCGCCAGCAGTATAGACGCTCTCTATGGCTACACCTTC.